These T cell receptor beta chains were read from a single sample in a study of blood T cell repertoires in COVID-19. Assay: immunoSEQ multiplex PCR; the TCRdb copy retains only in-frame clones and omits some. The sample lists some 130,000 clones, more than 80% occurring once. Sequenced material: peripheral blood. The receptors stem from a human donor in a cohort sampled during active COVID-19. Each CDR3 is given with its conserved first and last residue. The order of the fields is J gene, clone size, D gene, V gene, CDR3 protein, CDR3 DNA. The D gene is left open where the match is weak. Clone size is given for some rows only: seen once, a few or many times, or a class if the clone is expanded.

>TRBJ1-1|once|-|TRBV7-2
CAGGEAFF
TGTGCCGGCGGGGAAGCTTTCTTT
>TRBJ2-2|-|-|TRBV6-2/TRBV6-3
CASSYPYREDSGELFF
TGTGCCAGCAGTTACCCGTACAGGGAAGATTCCGGGGAGCTGTTTTTT
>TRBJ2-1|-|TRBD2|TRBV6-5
CASGPRDYSYNEQFF
TGTGCCAGCGGCCCCCGGGACTACTCCTACAATGAGCAGTTCTTC
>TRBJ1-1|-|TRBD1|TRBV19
CASTGTGGLMNTEAFF
TGTGCCAGTACGGGGACAGGGGGCCTCATGAACACTGAAGCTTTCTTT
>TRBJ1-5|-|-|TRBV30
CAWAAVDTGVRDQPQHF
TGTGCCTGGGCTGCGGTAGACACGGGGGTCCGAGACCAGCCCCAGCATTTT
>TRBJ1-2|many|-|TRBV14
CASSQDFGYGYTF
TGTGCCAGCAGCCAAGATTTCGGCTATGGCTACACCTTC
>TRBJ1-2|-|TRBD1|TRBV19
CASSISEGAFGYTF
TGTGCCAGTAGTATATCTGAGGGGGCGTTTGGCTACACCTTC
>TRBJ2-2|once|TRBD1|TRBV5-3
CARSPGSGGQYTGELFF
TGTGCCAGAAGCCCAGGCTCAGGGGGACAGTACACCGGGGAGCTGTTTTTT
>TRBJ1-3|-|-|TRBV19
CASKQDNSGNTIYF
TGTGCCAGTAAGCAAGACAACTCTGGAAACACCATATATTTT
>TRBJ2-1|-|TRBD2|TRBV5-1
CASSFTAGVGNEQFF
TGCGCCAGCAGCTTCACAGCGGGAGTCGGCAATGAGCAGTTCTTC
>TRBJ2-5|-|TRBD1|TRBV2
CASRRLGQVEETQYF
TGTGCCAGCAGAAGATTAGGACAGGTTGAAGAGACCCAGTACTTC
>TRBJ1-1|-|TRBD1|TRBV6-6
CASSSDRVLSEAFF
TGTGCCAGCAGTTCGGACAGGGTTCTTAGTGAAGCTTTCTTT
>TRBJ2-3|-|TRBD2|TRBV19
CASAGGSTDTQYF
TGTGCCAGCGCGGGGGGTAGCACAGATACGCAGTATTTT
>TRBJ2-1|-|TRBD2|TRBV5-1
CASSFRGLEVDEQFF
TGCGCCAGCAGCTTTCGGGGACTAGAAGTCGATGAGCAGTTCTTC